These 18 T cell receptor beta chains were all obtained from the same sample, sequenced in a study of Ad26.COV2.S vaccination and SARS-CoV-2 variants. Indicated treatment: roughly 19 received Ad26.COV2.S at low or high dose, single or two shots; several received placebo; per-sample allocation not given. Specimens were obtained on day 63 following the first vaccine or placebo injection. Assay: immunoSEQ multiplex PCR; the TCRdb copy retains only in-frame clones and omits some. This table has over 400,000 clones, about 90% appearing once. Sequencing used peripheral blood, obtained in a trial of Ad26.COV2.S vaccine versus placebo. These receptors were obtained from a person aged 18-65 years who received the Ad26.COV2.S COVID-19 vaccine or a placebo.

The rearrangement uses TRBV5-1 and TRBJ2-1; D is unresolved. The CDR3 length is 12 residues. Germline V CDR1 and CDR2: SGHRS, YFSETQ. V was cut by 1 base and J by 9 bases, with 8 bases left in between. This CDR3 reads CASSLTGSEQFF. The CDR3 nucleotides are TGCGCCAGCAGCTTGACGGGTAGTGAGCAGTTCTTC.

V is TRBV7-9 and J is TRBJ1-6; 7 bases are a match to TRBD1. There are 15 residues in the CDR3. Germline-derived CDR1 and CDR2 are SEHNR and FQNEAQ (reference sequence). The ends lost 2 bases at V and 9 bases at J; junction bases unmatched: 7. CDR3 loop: CASSLSTGALSPLHF. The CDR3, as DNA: TGTGCCAGCAGCTTATCTACAGGGGCCCTTTCACCCCTCCACTTT.

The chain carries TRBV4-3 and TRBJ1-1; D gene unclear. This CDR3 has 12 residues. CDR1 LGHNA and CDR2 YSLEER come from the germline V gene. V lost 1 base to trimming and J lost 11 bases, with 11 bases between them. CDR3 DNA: TGCGCCAGCAGCCAAGGGAGTTCCGTCGCTTTCTTT. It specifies CASSQGSSVAFF.

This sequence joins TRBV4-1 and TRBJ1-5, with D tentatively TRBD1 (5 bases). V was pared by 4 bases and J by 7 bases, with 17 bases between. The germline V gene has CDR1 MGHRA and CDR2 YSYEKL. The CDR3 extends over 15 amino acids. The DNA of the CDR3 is TGCGCCAGCAGCCGGTACGGGACGAGGGGACAGCCCCAGCATTTT. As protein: CASSRYGTRGQPQHF.

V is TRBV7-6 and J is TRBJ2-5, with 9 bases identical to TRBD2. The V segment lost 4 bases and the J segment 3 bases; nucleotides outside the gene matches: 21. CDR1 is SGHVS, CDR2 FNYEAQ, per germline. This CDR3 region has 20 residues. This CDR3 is CASSSPGGQGGGGAEETQYF. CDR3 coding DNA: TGTGCCAGCAGCTCCCCCGGTGGGCAAGGTGGCGGGGGGGCCGAAGAGACCCAGTACTTC.

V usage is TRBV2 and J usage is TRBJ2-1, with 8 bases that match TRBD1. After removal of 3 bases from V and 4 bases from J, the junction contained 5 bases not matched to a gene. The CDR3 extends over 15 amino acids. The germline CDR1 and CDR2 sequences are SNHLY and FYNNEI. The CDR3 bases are TGTGCCAGCAGTGAGCGCAGGGGGCTTTACAATGAGCAGTTCTTC. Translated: CASSERRGLYNEQFF.

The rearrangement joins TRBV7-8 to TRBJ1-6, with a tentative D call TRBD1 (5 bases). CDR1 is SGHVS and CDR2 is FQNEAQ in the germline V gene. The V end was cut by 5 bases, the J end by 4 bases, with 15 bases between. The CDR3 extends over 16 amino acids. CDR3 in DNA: TGTGCCAGCAGCAAAAGCCAGGGTTTATATAATTCACCCCTCCACTTT. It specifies CASSKSQGLYNSPLHF.

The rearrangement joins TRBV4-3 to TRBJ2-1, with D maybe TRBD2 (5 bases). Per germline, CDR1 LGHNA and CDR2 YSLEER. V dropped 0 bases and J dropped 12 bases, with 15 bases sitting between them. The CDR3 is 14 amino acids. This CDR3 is CASSQERVGHRQFF. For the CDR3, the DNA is TGCGCCAGCAGCCAAGAGAGGGTGGGCCACCGGCAGTTCTTC.

CDR3 protein: CASSQDRRSGDTQYF. The DNA of the CDR3 is TGCGCCAGCAGCCAAGATAGGCGCTCCGGGGATACGCAGTATTTT. J is TRBJ2-3 and V is TRBV4-3; D not resolved. The V end lost 0 bases, the J end lost 6 bases, and 13 bases lay between the germline ends. The CDR3 has 15 residues. The germline V gene encodes CDR1 LGHNA and CDR2 YSLEER.

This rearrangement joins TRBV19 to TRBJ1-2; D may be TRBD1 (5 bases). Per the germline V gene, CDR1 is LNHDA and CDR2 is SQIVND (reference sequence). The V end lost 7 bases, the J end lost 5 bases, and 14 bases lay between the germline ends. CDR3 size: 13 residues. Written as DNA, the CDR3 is TGTGCCAGTACTTCGCAGGGCCCTTATGGCTACACCTTC. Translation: CASTSQGPYGYTF.

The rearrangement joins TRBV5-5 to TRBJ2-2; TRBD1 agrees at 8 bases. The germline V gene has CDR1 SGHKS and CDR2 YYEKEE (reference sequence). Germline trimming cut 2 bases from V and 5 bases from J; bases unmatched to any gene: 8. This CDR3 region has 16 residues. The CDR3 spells CASSFGTGFFTGELFF. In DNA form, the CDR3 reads TGTGCCAGCAGCTTCGGGACAGGTTTTTTTACCGGGGAGCTGTTTTTT.

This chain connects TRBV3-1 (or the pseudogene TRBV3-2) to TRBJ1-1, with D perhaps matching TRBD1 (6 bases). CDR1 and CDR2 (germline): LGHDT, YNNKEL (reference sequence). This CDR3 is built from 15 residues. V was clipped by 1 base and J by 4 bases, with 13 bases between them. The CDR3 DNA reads TGTGCCAGCAGCCAAGTGATGGAGGGGGGCACTGAAGCTTTCTTT. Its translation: CASSQVMEGGTEAFF.

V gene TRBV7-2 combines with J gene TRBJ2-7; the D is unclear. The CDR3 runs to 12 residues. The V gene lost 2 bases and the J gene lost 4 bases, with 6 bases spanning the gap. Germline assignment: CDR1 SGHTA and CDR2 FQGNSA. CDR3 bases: TGTGCCAGCAGCTTATCCCTTTACGAGCAGTACTTC. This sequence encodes CASSLSLYEQYF.

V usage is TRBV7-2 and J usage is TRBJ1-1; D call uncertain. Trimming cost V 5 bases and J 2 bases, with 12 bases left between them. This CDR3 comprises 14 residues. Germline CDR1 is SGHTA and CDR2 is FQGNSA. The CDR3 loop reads CASSASSGNTEAFF. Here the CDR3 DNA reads TGTGCCAGCAGCGCCTCATCTGGAAACACTGAAGCTTTCTTT.

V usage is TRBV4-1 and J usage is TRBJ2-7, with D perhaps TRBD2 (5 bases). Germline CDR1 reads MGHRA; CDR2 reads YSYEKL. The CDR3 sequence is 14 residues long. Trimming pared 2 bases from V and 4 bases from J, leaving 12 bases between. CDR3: CASSQQVEDYEQYF. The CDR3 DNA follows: TGCGCCAGCAGCCAACAAGTGGAGGATTACGAGCAGTACTTC.

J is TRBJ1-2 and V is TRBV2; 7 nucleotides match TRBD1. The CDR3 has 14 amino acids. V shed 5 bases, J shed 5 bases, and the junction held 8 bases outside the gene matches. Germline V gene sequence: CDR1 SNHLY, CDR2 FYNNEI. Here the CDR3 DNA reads TGTGCCAGCAGTTTACAGGGGCCCGCGTATGGCTACACCTTC. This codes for CASSLQGPAYGYTF.

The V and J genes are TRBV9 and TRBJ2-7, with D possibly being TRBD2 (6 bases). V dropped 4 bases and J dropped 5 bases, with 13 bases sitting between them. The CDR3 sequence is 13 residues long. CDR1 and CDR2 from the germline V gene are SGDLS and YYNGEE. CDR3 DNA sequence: TGTGCCAGCAGCTCCCGGGGGTGGGACGAGCAGTACTTC. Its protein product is CASSSRGWDEQYF.

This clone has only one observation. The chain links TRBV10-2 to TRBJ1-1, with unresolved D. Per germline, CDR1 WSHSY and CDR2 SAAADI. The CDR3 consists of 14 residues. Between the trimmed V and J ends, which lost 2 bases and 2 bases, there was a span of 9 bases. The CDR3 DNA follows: TGCGCCAGCAGTGAGAACTGGGATAACACTGAAGCTTTCTTT. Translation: CASSENWDNTEAFF.